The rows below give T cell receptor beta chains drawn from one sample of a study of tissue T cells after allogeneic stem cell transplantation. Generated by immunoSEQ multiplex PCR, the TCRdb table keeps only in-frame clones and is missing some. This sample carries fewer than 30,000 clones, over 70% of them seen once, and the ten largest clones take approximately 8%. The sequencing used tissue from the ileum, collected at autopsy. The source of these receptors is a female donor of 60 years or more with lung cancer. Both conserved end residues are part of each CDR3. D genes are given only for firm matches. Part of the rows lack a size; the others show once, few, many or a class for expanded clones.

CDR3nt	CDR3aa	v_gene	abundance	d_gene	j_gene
TGTGCCAGCAGCTTAAGGGGGAGGGACCCGAACACTGAAGCTTTCTTT	CASSLRGRDPNTEAFF	TRBV13	few	NA	TRBJ1-1
TGTGCCAGCTCACCAGACACGGCTGGGGCCAACGTCCTGACTTTC	CASSPDTAGANVLTF	TRBV18	NA	NA	TRBJ2-6
TGTGCCAGCTCACCGGACAGGAAGAACACTGAAGCTTTCTTT	CASSPDRKNTEAFF	TRBV18	few	TRBD1	TRBJ1-1
TGTGCCAGCAGAACCGGGACAGGGGGCGTCGGCTACACCTTC	CASRTGTGGVGYTF	TRBV2	NA	TRBD1	TRBJ1-2
TGTGCCAGCAGCCAAGATCGAGCGGGGGGGCCAAGGAATGAGCAGTTCTTC	CASSQDRAGGPRNEQFF	TRBV3-1/TRBV3-2	NA	TRBD2	TRBJ2-1
TGTGCCAGCAGCTCGGGGGCCGAGAACATTCAGTACTTC	CASSSGAENIQYF	TRBV5-4	NA	NA	TRBJ2-4
TGTGCCAGCAGCTTGGAGGACAGGATTAGCTCCTACGAGCAGTACTTC	CASSLEDRISSYEQYF	TRBV5-8	NA	TRBD1	TRBJ2-7
TGTGCCAGCAGCTTGGACCAGAGTGGCGGGGAGCTGTTTTTT	CASSLDQSGGELFF	TRBV5-4	once	NA	TRBJ2-2
TGTGCCAGCTCACCCCGCTACGAGCAGTACTTC	CASSPRYEQYF	TRBV18	NA	NA	TRBJ2-7
TGTGCCAGCAGCCCCTCCTCCGGACAGTCTTCCTACGAGCAGTACTTC	CASSPSSGQSSYEQYF	TRBV9	NA	NA	TRBJ2-7
TGTGCCAGCAAGACGACAGGGGTTACTGAAGCTTTCTTT	CASKTTGVTEAFF	TRBV12-3/TRBV12-4	NA	TRBD1	TRBJ1-1
TGTGCCAGCAGCACCCGGTACGGTGAGACCCAGTACTTC	CASSTRYGETQYF	TRBV7-2	NA	NA	TRBJ2-5
TGTGCCAGCAGCGTAGCTGGGAGCGGGAGGGCTTACAATGAGCAGTTCTTC	CASSVAGSGRAYNEQFF	TRBV9	once	TRBD2	TRBJ2-1
TGTGCCAGCAGGGGCGAAACCTACGAGCAGTACTTC	CASRGETYEQYF	TRBV11-3	few	NA	TRBJ2-7
TGTGCCAGCAGCCTCCGGGACAACCACCTCTCCTACGAGCAGTACTTC	CASSLRDNHLSYEQYF	TRBV7-8	NA	NA	TRBJ2-7
TGTGCCAGCAGCCCCGGGGGGGTCTGGAATTCACCCCTCCACTTT	CASSPGGVWNSPLHF	TRBV5-4	NA	NA	TRBJ1-6
TGCGCCAGCAGCTTGGTTGGGGGCTACGAGCAGTACTTC	CASSLVGGYEQYF	TRBV5-1	once	NA	TRBJ2-7
TGTGCCAGCAGTTTAAAAGGGGGCCTATTCTATGGCTACACCTTC	CASSLKGGLFYGYTF	TRBV27	NA	TRBD1	TRBJ1-2
TGCGCCAGCAGCCAAGATGCTGCCCGCTATGGCTACACCTTC	CASSQDAARYGYTF	TRBV4-1	NA	NA	TRBJ1-2
TGTGCCAGCAGCCAAGCCTGGGACAGGGGCACTGAAGCTTTCTTT	CASSQAWDRGTEAFF	TRBV4-2	medium-sized	TRBD1	TRBJ1-1
TGTGCCAGCAGCTCCCGGACAGTTGGGAGCGAGCAGTACTTC	CASSSRTVGSEQYF	TRBV7-2	NA	NA	TRBJ2-7
TGTGCCAGCAGGGGCCAGGCGTATCAGCCCCAGCATTTT	CASRGQAYQPQHF	TRBV6-5	NA	NA	TRBJ1-5
TGCGCCAGCAGCCAAGAGTTGGGGACTAGCGGGGGGTATAGAGATACGCAGTATTTT	CASSQELGTSGGYRDTQYF	TRBV4-3	NA	TRBD2	TRBJ2-3
TGTGCCTGGAGAAACTCGGGGTACACTGAAGCTTTCTTT	CAWRNSGYTEAFF	TRBV30	NA	NA	TRBJ1-1
TGTGCCAGCAGCTTCACTAGCAGAGGGGGCGAGCAGTACTTC	CASSFTSRGGEQYF	TRBV7-9	once	NA	TRBJ2-7
TGTGCCACCAGCAGACAGGGGAGTAATTCACCCCTCCACTTT	CATSRQGSNSPLHF	TRBV15	once	NA	TRBJ1-6
TGCGCCAGCAGCTTCATACCTTTTGGGACTAGCCGATCCTACGAGCAGTACTTC	CASSFIPFGTSRSYEQYF	TRBV5-1	NA	TRBD2	TRBJ2-7
TGTGCCATCAGTGAAGACAGGGTTAATTCACCCCTCCACTTT	CAISEDRVNSPLHF	TRBV10-3	NA	TRBD1	TRBJ1-6
TGTGCCAGCAGTTACCTTACCCACACCGGGGAGCTGTTTTTT	CASSYLTHTGELFF	TRBV6-2/TRBV6-3	once	NA	TRBJ2-2
TGTGCCAGCAGTTACGGGGGGAAGAGGACTAACTATGGCTACACCTTC	CASSYGGKRTNYGYTF	TRBV6-6	NA	NA	TRBJ1-2
TGTGCCAGCAGCGGACAAAGCACAGATACGCAGTATTTT	CASSGQSTDTQYF	TRBV9	NA	NA	TRBJ2-3
TGTGCCAGCAGCTCAAAGATATCAGGGGACTATGGCTACACCTTC	CASSSKISGDYGYTF	TRBV5-4	NA	NA	TRBJ1-2
TGTGCCAGCACCCACGCCGGACTAGCGTCCGGGGAGCTGTTTTTT	CASTHAGLASGELFF	TRBV2	NA	TRBD2	TRBJ2-2
TGTGCCAGCAGCCAAGATTCAGGGTATAAACTGTTTTTT	CASSQDSGYKLFF	TRBV3-1/TRBV3-2	NA	NA	TRBJ1-4
TGTGCCAGCAGCTTAGAGGGAGGGGTACAGCCCCAGCATTTT	CASSLEGGVQPQHF	TRBV7-2	NA	NA	TRBJ1-5
TGTGCCAGCAGCGAAGGTGCAGGAAATAACTATGGCTACACCTTC	CASSEGAGNNYGYTF	TRBV9	few	NA	TRBJ1-2
TGTGCCAGCAGCTTAGCGCCAAGTTCCGGAAACACCATATATTTT	CASSLAPSSGNTIYF	TRBV7-6	NA	NA	TRBJ1-3
TGTGCCATCAGTGAGTACGGACAGACCTACAATGAGCAGTTCTTC	CAISEYGQTYNEQFF	TRBV10-3	NA	NA	TRBJ2-1
TGCGCCAGCAGCTTAGGCCCAGGGGAAGACATTCAGTACTTC	CASSLGPGEDIQYF	TRBV5-1	NA	NA	TRBJ2-4
TGTGCCAGCAGCCAATCTCCGGGACAGGGAAACACTGAAGCTTTCTTT	CASSQSPGQGNTEAFF	TRBV14	NA	TRBD1	TRBJ1-1